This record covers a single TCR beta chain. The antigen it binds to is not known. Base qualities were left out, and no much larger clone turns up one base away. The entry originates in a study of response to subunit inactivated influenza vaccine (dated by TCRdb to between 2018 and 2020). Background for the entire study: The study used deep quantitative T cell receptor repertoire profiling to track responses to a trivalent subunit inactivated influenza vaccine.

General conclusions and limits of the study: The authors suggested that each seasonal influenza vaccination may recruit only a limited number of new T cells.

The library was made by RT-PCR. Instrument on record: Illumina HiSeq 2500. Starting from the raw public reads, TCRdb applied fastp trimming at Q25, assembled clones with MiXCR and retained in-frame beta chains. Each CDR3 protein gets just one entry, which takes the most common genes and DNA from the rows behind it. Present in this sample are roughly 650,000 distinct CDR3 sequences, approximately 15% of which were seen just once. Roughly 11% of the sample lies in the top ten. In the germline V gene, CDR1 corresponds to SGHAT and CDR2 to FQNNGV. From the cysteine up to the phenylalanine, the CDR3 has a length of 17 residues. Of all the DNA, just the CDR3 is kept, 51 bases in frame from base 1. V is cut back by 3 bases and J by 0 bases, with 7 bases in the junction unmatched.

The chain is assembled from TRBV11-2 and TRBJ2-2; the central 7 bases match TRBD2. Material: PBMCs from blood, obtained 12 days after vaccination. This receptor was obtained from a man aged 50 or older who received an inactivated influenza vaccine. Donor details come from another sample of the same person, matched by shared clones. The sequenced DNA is TGTGCCAGCAGCTTTTTCCGGGCGGGAGCGAACACCGGGGAGCTGTTTTTT. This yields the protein CASSFFRAGANTGELFF.